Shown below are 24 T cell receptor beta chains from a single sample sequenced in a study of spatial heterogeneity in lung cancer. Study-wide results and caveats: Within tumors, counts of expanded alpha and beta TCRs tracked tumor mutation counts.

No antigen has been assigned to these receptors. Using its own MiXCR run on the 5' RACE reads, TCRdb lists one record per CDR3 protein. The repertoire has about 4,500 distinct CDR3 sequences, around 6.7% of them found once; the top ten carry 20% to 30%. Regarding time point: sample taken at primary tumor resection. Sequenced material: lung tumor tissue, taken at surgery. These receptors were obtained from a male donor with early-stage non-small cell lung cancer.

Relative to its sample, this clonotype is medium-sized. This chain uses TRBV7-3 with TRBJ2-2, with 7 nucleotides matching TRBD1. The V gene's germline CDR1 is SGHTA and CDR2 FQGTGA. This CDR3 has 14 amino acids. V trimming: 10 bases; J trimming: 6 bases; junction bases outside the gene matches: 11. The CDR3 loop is CATARDSQAGELFF. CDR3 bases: TGTGCCACTGCGAGGGACAGTCAAGCCGGGGAGCTGTTTTTT. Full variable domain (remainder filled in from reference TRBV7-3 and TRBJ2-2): GAGVSQTPSNKVTEKGKYVELRCDPISGHTALYWYRQSLGQGPEFLIYFQGTGAADDSGLPNDRFFAVRPEGSVSTLKIQRTERGDSAVYLCATARDSQAGELFFGEGSRLTVL.

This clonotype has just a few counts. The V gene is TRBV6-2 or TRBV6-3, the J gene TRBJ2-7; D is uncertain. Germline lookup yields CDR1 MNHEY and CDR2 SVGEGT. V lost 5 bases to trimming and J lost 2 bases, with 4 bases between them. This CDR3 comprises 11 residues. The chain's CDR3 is CASSQTYEQYF. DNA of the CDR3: TGTGCCAGCAGTCAGACCTACGAGCAGTACTTC.

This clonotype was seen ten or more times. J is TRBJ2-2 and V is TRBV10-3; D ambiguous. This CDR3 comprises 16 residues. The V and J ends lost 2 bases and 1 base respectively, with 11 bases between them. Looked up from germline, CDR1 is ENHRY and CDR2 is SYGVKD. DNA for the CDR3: TGTGCCATCAGTGAGAGGGATTACTGGAACACCGGGGAGCTGTTTTTT. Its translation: CAISERDYWNTGELFF.

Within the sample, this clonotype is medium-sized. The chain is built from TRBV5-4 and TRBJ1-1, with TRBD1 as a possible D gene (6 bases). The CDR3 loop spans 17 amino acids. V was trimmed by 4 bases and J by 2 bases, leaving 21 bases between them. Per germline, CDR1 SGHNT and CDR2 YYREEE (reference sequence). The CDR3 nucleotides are TGTGCCAGCAGCCCGGGGGGGGGCGCCGGGGTTAACACTGAAGCTTTCTTT. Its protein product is CASSPGGGAGVNTEAFF.

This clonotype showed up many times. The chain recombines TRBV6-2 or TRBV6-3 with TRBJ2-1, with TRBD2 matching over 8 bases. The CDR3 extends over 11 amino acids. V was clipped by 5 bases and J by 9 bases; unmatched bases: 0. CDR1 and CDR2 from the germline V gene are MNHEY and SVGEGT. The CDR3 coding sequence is TGTGCCAGCAGTAGCGGGGGTGAGCAGTTCTTC. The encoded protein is CASSSGGEQFF.

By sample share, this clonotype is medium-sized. The CDR3 DNA reads TGTGCCAGCAGCTTAGAACCTAGCGGGGCGGTCTACAATGAGCAGTTCTTC. Amino acids: CASSLEPSGAVYNEQFF. The genes are TRBV7-2 and TRBJ2-1, with 9 bases identical to TRBD2. The CDR3 is 17 residues long. J was trimmed by 3 bases and V by 1 base; bases with no gene match: 7. CDR1 is SGHTA, CDR2 FQGNSA, per germline.

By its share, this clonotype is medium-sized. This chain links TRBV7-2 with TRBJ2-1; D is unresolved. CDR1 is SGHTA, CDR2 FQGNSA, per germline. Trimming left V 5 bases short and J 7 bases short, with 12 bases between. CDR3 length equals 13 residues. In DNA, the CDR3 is TGTGCCAGCAGCCCCGCACGACTTAATGAGCAGTTCTTC. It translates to CASSPARLNEQFF.

The CDR3: CASSLVGLGGEAFF. The CDR3 bases are TGTGCCAGCAGCTTAGTCGGGCTAGGCGGTGAAGCTTTCTTT. The chain couples TRBV7-3 to TRBJ1-1; D is undetermined. Per the germline V gene, CDR1 is SGHTA and CDR2 is FQGTGA. There are 14 residues in the CDR3. V was shortened by 2 bases and J by 7 bases, with 14 bases between the two germline ends.

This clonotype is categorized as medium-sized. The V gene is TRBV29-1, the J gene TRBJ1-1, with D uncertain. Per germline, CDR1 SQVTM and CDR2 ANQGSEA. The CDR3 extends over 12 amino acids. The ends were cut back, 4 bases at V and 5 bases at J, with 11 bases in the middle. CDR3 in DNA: TGCAGCGTTGTTCCGTACGCTACTGAAGCTTTCTTT. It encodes CSVVPYATEAFF.

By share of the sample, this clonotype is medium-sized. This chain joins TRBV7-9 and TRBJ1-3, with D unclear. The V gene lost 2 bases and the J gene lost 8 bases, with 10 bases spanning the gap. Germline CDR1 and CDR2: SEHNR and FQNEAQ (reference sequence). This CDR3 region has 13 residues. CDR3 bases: TGTGCCAGCAGCTTAAGTTTAGAAGACACCATATATTTT. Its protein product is CASSLSLEDTIYF.

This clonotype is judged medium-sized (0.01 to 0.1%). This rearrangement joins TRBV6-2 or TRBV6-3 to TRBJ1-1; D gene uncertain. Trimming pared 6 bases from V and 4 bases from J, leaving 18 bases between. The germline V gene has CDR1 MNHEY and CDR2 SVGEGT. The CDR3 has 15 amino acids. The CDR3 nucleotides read TGTGCCAGCAGCCCTACCTCAGGTGTAACCACTGAAGCTTTCTTT. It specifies CASSPTSGVTTEAFF.

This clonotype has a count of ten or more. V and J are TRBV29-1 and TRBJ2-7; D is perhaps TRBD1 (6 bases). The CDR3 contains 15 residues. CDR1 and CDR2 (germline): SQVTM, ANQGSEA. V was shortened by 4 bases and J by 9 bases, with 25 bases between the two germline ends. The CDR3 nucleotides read TGCAGCGTTGGAGTAGTGACAGGCCCGATCGGGGTGCAGTACTTC. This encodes CSVGVVTGPIGVQYF.

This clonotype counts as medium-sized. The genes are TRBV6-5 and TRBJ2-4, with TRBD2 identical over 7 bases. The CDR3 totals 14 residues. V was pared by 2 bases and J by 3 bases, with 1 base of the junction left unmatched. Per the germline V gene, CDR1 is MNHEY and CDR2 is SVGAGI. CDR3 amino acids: CASSYGGGKNIQYF. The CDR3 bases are TGTGCCAGCAGTTACGGGGGGGGCAAAAACATTCAGTACTTC.

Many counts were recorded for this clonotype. Written as DNA, the CDR3 is TGTGCCAGCAGTTTATCGGCTACCAGCTCCTACGAGCAGTACTTC. Its translation is CASSLSATSSYEQYF. The chain employs TRBV28 and TRBJ2-7; D is unclear. CDR1 and CDR2 from the germline V gene are MDHEN and SYDVKM. This CDR3 has 15 amino acids. V lost 1 base and J 0 bases, leaving 10 bases between the germline ends.

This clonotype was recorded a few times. The DNA of the CDR3 is TGTGCCAGCAGTACTCCCGGGACAGGGGCCAATCAGCCCCAGCATTTT. It yields the protein CASSTPGTGANQPQHF. This rearrangement joins TRBV2 to TRBJ1-5; 10 bases fit TRBD1. Per the germline V gene, CDR1 is SNHLY and CDR2 is FYNNEI. The CDR3 totals 16 residues. J was trimmed by 3 bases and V by 5 bases; bases with no gene match: 7.

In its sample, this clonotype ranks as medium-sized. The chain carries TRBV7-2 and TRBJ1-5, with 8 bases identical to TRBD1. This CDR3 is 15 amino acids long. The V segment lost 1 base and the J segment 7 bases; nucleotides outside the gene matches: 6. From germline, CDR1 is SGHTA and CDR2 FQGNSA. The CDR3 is CASSLGGTGTQPQHF. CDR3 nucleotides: TGTGCCAGCAGCTTAGGGGGGACAGGAACGCAGCCCCAGCATTTT.

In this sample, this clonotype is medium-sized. CDR3 residues: CASSLQGNSYEQYF. The CDR3 nucleotides are TGTGCCAGCAGCTTACAGGGGAACTCCTACGAGCAGTACTTC. This rearrangement joins TRBV11-2 to TRBJ2-7; maybe TRBD1 (6 bases). V was pared by 2 bases and J by 0 bases, with 8 bases between. The CDR3 extends over 14 amino acids. The germline V gene encodes CDR1 SGHAT and CDR2 FQNNGV.

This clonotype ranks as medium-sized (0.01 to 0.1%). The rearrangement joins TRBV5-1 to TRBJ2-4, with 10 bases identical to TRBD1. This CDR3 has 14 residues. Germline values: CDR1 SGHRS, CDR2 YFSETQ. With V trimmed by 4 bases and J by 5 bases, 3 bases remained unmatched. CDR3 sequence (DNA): TGCGCCAGCAGCCCCGGGACAGGGGAAAACATTCAGTACTTC. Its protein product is CASSPGTGENIQYF.

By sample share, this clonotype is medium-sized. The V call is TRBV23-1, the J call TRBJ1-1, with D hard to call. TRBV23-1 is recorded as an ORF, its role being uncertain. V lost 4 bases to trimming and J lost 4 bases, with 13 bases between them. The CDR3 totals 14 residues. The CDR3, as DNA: TGCGCCAGCAGTCCTAGGGTAGGCATCACTGAAGCTTTCTTT. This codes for CASSPRVGITEAFF.

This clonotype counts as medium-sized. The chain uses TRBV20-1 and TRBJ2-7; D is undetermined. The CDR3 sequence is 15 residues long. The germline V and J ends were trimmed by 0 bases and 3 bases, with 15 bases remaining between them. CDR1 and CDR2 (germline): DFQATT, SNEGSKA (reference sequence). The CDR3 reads CSAREAAVFGYEQYF. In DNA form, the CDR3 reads TGCAGTGCTAGAGAGGCGGCAGTCTTTGGCTACGAGCAGTACTTC.

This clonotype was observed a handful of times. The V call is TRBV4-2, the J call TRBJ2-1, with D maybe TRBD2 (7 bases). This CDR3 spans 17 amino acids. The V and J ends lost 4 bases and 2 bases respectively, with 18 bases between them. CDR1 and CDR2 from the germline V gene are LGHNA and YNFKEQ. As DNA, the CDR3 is TGTGCCAGCAGCCCCCGAGGAGGGGGGGGCACCTACAATGAGCAGTTCTTC. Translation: CASSPRGGGGTYNEQFF.

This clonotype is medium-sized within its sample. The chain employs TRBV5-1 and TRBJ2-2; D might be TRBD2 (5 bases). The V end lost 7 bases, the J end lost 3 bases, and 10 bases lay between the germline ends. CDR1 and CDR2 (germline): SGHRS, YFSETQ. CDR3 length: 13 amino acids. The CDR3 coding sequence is TGCGCCAGCTCCATGAGGGACACCGGGGAGCTGTTTTTT. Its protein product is CASSMRDTGELFF.

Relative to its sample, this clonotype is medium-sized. As DNA, the CDR3 is TGCAGTGCTAGATACCCAGGGCGGCAGCCCCAGCATTTT. Amino acid sequence: CSARYPGRQPQHF. The chain uses TRBV20-1 and TRBJ1-5; TRBD1 might be the D (5 bases). V was pared by 2 bases and J by 7 bases, with 12 bases between. The CDR3 runs 13 residues. Per germline, CDR1 DFQATT and CDR2 SNEGSKA (reference sequence).

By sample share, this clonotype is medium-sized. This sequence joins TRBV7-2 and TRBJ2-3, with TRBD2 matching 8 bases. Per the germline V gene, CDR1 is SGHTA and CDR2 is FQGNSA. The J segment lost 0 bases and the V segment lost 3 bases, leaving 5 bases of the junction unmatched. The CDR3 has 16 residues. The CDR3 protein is CASSFNGRASTDTQYF. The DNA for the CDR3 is TGTGCCAGCAGCTTTAACGGGAGGGCTAGCACAGATACGCAGTATTTT. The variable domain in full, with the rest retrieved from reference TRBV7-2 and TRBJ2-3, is GAGVSQSPSNKVTEKGKDVELRCDPISGHTALYWYRQSLGQGLEFLIYFQGNSAPDKSGLPSDRFSAERTGGSVSTLTIQRTQQEDSAVYLCASSFNGRASTDTQYFGPGTRLTVL.